This TCR beta chain comes out of a study of blood T cells in healthy people across ages. The germline V gene encodes CDR1 ENHRY and CDR2 SYGVKD. This CDR3 spans 18 amino acids. At least 5.5 micrograms of total RNA were extracted per sample. A sample-barcoded 5' primer and a J-beta primer mix were used in a second PCR of roughly 6 to 11 cycles. Carrying 12 random nucleotides, a template-switch adaptor labeled each individual cDNA molecule. TCRdb fed the 5' RACE reads into MiXCR, producing one record per CDR3 protein. The data contain nearly 1 million distinct CDR3 sequences, 51% of them singletons. The receptor was isolated from a woman aged 60-70 years in good health. Sequenced sample: blood. The chain uses TRBV10-3 and TRBJ2-1; 7 nucleotides match TRBD2. The end of the DNA aligns better with TRBJ2-7, so the J call may be wrong. The CDR3 DNA follows: TGTGCCATCAGTGAGCCAGGTATTCTAGCGGAAACCTACAATGAGCAGTACTTC. Its protein product is CAISEPGILAETYNEQYF.